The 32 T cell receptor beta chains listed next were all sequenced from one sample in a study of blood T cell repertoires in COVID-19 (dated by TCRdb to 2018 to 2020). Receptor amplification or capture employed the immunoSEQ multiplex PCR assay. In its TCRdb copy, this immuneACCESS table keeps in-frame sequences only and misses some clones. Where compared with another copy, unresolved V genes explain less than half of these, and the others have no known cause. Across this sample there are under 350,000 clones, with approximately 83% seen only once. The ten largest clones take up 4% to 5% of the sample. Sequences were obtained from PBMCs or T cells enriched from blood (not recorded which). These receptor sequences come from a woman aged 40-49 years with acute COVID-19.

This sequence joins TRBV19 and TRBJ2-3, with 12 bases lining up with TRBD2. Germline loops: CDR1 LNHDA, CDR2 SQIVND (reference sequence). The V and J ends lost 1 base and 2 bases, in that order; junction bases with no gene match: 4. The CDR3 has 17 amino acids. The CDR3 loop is CASSIGSSGGATDTQYF. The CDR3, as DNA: TGTGCCAGTAGTATAGGGTCTAGCGGGGGGGCCACAGATACGCAGTATTTT.

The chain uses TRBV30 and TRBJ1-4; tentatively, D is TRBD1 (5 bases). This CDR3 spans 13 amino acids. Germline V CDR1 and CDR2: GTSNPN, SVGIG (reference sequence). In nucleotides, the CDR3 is TGTTTTGGCAGGGTCATAACTAATGAAAAACTGTTTTTT. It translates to CFGRVITNEKLFF.

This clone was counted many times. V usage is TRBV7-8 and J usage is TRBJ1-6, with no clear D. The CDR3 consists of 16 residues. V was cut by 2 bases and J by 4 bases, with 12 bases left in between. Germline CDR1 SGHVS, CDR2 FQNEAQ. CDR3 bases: TGTGCCAGCAGCTTACGACACCAATTTTATAATTCACCCCTCCACTTT. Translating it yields CASSLRHQFYNSPLHF. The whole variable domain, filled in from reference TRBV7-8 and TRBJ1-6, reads GAGVSQSPRYKVAKRGQDVALRCDPISGHVSLFWYQQALGQGPEFLTYFQNEAQLDKSGLPSDRFFAERPEGSVSTLKIQRTQQEDSAVYLCASSLRHQFYNSPLHFGNGTRLTVT.

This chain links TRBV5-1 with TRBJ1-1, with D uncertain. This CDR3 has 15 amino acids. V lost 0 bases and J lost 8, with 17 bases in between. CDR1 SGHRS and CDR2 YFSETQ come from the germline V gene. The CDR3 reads CASSLVLGSGSEAFF. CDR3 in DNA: TGCGCCAGCAGCTTGGTTCTGGGGAGTGGGTCGGAAGCTTTCTTT.

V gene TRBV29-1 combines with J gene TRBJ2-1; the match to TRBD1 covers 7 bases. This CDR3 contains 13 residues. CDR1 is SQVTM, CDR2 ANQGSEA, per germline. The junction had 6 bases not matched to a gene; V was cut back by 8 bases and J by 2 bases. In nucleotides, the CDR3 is TGCAGCACCTCAGGGACAGCCTACAATGAGCAGTTCTTC. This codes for CSTSGTAYNEQFF.

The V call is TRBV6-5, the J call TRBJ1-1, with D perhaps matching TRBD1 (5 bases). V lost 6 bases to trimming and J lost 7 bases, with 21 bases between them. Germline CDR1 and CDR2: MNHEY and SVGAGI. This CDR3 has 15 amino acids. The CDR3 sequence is CASRGRAAQASEAFF. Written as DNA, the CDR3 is TGTGCCAGCAGGGGCAGGGCAGCCCAAGCCAGTGAAGCTTTCTTT.

This CDR3 is CASSIGVAAGNTIYF. CDR3 nucleotide sequence: TGTGCCAGTAGTATCGGAGTCGCAGCTGGAAACACCATATATTTT. V and J are TRBV19 and TRBJ1-3; D gene unclear. Deletions cut 3 bases from V and 2 bases from J, with 11 bases between. Germline assignment: CDR1 LNHDA and CDR2 SQIVND (reference sequence). This CDR3 spans 15 amino acids.

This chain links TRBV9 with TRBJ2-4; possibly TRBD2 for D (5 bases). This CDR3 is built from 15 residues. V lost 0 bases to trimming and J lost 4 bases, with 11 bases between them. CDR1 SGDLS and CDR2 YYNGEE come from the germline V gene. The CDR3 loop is CASSVGGAGKNIQYF. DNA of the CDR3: TGTGCCAGCAGCGTAGGGGGAGCAGGAAAAAACATTCAGTACTTC.

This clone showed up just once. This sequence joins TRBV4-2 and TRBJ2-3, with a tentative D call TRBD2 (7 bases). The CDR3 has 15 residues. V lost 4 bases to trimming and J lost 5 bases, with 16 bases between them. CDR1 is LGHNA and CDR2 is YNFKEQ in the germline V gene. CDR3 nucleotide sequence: TGTGCCAGCAGCCGGGGGGGGCCTGTCGTAGATACGCAGTATTTT. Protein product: CASSRGGPVVDTQYF.

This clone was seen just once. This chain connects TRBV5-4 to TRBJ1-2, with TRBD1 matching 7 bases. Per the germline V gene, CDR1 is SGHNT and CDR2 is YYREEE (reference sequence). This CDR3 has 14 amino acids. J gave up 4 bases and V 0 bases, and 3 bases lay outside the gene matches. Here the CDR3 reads CASSLAGQSYGYTF. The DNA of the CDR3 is TGTGCCAGCAGCTTGGCGGGACAGAGCTATGGCTACACCTTC.

DNA of the CDR3: TGTGCCAGTAGGGGGGCCGGACTGGCCACTGAAGCTTTCTTT. Translation: CASRGAGLATEAFF. V is TRBV19 and J is TRBJ1-1; D perhaps matches TRBD1 (6 bases). CDR1 is LNHDA and CDR2 is SQIVND in the germline V gene (reference sequence). The ends were cut back, 6 bases at V and 4 bases at J, with 15 bases in the middle. This CDR3 has 14 amino acids.

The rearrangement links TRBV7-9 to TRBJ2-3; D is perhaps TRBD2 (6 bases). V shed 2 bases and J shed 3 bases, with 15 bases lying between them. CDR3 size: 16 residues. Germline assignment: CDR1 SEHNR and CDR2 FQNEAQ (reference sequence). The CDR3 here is CASSLWSGGETDTQYF. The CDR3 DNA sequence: TGTGCCAGCAGCTTATGGAGCGGAGGGGAAACAGATACGCAGTATTTT.

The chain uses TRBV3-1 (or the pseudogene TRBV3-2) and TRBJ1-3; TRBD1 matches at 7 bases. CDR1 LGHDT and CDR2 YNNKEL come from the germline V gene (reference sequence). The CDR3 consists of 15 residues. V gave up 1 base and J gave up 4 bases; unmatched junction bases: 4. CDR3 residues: CASSQGQGVGNTIYF. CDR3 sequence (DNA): TGTGCCAGCAGCCAAGGACAGGGCGTCGGAAACACCATATATTTT.

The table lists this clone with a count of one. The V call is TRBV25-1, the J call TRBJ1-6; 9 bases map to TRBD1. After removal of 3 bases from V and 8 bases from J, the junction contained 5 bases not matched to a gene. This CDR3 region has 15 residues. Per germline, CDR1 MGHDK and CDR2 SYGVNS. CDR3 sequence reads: CASSDAGQGYSPLHF. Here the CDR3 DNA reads TGTGCCAGCAGTGATGCGGGACAGGGCTATTCACCCCTCCACTTT.

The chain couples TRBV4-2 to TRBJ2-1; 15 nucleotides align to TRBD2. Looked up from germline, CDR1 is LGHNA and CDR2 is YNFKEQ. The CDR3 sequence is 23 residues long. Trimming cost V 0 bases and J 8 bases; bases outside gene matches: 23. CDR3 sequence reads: CASSQDWGGGLAGGANLVHEQFF. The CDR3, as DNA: TGTGCCAGCAGCCAAGATTGGGGTGGGGGACTAGCGGGAGGAGCGAACCTCGTCCATGAGCAGTTCTTC.

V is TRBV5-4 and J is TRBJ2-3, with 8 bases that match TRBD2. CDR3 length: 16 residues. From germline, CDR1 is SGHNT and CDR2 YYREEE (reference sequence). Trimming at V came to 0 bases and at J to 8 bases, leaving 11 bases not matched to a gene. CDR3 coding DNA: TGTGCCAGCAGCTTGGACGGTCTAGCGGGCCCTGGTACGCAGTATTTT. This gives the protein CASSLDGLAGPGTQYF.

Here the CDR3 reads CASSPDTSGGTKNIQYF. The DNA of the CDR3 is TGTGCCAGCAGCCCAGACACTAGCGGGGGGACCAAAAACATTCAGTACTTC. The chain has TRBV7-3 and TRBJ2-4; 12 bases are a match to TRBD2. The CDR3 contains 17 residues. Germline CDR1 reads SGHTA; CDR2 reads FQGTGA. The trim removed 5 bases at V and 2 bases at J, leaving 7 bases unmatched.

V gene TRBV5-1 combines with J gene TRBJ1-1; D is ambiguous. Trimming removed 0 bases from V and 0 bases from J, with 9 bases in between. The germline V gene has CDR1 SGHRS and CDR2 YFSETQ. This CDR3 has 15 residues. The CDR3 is CASSLDKVMNTEAFF. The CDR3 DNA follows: TGCGCCAGCAGCTTGGACAAAGTCATGAACACTGAAGCTTTCTTT.

In DNA, the CDR3 is TGTGCCAGCAGCCAAGGGGGACAGGGAACAGATACGCAGTATTTT. Translating gives CASSQGGQGTDTQYF. The V gene is TRBV4-2, the J gene TRBJ2-3; 9 bases agree with TRBD1. Germline V CDR1 and CDR2: LGHNA, YNFKEQ. This CDR3 has 15 amino acids. V lost 1 base, J lost 3 bases, and 2 bases stayed unmatched.

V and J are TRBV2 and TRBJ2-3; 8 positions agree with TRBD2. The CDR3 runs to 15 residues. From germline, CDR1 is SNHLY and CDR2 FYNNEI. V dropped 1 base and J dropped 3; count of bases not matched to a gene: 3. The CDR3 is CASSEDGTRTDTQYF. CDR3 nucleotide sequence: TGTGCCAGCAGTGAAGATGGGACTAGGACAGATACGCAGTATTTT.

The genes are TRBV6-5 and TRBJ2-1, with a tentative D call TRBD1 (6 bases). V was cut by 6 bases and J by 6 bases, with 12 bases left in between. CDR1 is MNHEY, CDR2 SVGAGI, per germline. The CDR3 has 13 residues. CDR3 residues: CASRDSSSNEQFF. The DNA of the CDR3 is TGTGCCAGCAGGGACAGTTCCAGCAATGAGCAGTTCTTC.

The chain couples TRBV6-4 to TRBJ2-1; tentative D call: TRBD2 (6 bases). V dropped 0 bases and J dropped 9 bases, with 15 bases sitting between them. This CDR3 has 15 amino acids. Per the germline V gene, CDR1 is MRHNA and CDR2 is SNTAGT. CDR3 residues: CASSDSTIGGTEQFF. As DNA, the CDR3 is TGTGCCAGCAGTGACTCGACGATTGGAGGGACTGAGCAGTTCTTC.

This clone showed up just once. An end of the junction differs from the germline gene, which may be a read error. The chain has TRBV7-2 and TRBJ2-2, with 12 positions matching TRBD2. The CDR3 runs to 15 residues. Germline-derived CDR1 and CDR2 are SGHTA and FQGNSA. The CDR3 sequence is CASSLAGGPSGELFF. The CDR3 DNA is TGTGCCAGCAGCCTAGCGGGAGGGCCCTCCGGGGAGCTGTTTTTT.

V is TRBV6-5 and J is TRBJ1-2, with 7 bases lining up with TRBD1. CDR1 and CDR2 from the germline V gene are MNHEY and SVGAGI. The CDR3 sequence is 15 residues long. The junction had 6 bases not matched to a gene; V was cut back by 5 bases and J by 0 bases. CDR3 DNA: TGTGCCAGCAGTAGACAGGGAAACTCTAACTATGGCTACACCTTC. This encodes CASSRQGNSNYGYTF.

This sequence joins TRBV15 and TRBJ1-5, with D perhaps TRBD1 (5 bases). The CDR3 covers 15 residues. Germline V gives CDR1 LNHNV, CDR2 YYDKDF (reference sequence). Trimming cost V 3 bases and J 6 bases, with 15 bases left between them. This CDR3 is CATSRSGGAGQPQHF. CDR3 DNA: TGTGCCACCAGCAGGTCCGGAGGGGCCGGTCAGCCCCAGCATTTT.

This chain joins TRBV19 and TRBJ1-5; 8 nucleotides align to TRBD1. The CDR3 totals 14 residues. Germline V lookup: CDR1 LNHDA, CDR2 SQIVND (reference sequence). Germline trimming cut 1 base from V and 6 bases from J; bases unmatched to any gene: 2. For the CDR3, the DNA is TGTGCCAGTAGTATAGCAGGGGGCGGTCAGCCCCAGCATTTT. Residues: CASSIAGGGQPQHF.

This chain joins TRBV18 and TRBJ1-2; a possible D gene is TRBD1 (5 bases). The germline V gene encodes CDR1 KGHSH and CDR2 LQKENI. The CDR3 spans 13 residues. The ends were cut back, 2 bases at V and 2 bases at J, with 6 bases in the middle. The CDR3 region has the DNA TGTGCCAGCTCACCAGGGGCAAACTATGGCTACACCTTC. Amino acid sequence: CASSPGANYGYTF.

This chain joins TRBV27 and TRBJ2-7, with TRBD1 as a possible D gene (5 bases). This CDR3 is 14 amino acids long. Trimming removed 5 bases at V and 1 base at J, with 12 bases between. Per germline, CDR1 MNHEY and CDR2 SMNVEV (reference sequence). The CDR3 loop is CASSPTQVSYEQYF. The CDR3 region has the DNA TGTGCCAGCAGTCCCACACAGGTTTCCTACGAGCAGTACTTC.

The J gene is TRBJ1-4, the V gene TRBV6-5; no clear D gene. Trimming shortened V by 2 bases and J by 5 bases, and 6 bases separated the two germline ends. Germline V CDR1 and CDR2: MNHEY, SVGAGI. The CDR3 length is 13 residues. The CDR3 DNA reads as TGTGCCAGCAGTTACAGGAGAAATGAAAAACTGTTTTTT. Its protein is CASSYRRNEKLFF.

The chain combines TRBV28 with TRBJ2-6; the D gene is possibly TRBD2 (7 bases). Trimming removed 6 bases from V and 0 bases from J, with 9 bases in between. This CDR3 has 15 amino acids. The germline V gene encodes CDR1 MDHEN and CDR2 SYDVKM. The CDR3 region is CASRGGGSGANVLTF. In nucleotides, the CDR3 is TGTGCCAGCAGGGGAGGGGGCTCTGGGGCCAACGTCCTGACTTTC.

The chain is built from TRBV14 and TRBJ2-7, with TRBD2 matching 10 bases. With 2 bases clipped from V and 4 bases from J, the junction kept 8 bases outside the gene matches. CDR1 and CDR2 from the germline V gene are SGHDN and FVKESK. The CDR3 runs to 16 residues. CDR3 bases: TGTGCCAGCAGCCAACCTTCTAGCGGGAGACGTTACGAGCAGTACTTC. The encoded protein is CASSQPSSGRRYEQYF.

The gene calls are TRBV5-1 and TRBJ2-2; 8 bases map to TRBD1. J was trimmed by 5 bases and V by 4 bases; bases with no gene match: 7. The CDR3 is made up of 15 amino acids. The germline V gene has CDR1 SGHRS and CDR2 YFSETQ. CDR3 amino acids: CASSDGTGRTGELFF. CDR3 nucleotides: TGCGCCAGCAGCGATGGGACAGGAAGGACCGGGGAGCTGTTTTTT.